This is a list of T cell receptor beta chains from one sample in a study of blood T cells in healthy people across ages. TCRdb reprocessed the 5' RACE reads via MiXCR and lists one record per CDR3 protein. Seen here are about a million distinct CDR3 sequences, approximately 49% observed once, and the top ten hold roughly 12%. The source material was blood. The receptors were gathered from a young man in good health. The CDR3 runs from the conserved cysteine through the conserved F or W. A D gene is named only where the DNA matches it firmly. The size entry is marked missing in some rows and otherwise reads once, few, many or a size class.

TRBV20-1,-,TRBJ2-4,few,TGCAGTGCTAGCCCACCTACCGGGGCTCTAGCCAAAAACATTCAGTACTTC,CSASPPTGALAKNIQYF
TRBV4-3,-,TRBJ1-2,-,TGCGCCAGCAGCCAAGATGCACCCTATGGCTACACCTTC,CASSQDAPYGYTF
TRBV4-1,-,TRBJ1-5,-,TGCGCCGGCAGCCAAGTTCAGGGTACCAATCAGCCCCAGCATTTT,CAGSQVQGTNQPQHF
TRBV7-2,TRBD2,TRBJ2-5,few,TGTGCCAGCAGCTTATCTAGCGGGGGGGGACAAGAGACCCAGTACTTC,CASSLSSGGGQETQYF
TRBV5-1,-,TRBJ2-3,-,TGCGCCAGCAGCTTGAATCCCAAGCGGCATACCGGGGATACGCAGTATTTT,CASSLNPKRHTGDTQYF
TRBV7-2,TRBD1,TRBJ1-5,-,TGTGCCAGCAGCTTAGGGACAGGGAGTAGGCAGCCCCAGCATTTT,CASSLGTGSRQPQHF
TRBV9,-,TRBJ1-2,few,TGTGCCAGCAGCCCCGCGGGATTAGATGGCTACACCTTC,CASSPAGLDGYTF
TRBV6-1,TRBD1,TRBJ2-3,-,TGTGCCAGCAAGCCGGGACAGGACAAGGATACGCAGTATTTT,CASKPGQDKDTQYF
TRBV20-1,-,TRBJ2-1,-,TGCAGTGCTATTCGGGGGTATGAGCAGTTCTTC,CSAIRGYEQFF
TRBV5-1,-,TRBJ2-5,once,TGCGCCAGCAGCTTCGCGGCACGGACTTTTCAAGAGACCCAGTACTTC,CASSFAARTFQETQYF
TRBV6-2/TRBV6-3,-,TRBJ2-7,-,TGTGCCAGCCATCCCTTTCTCCGGGACACCTACGAGCAGTACTTC,CASHPFLRDTYEQYF
TRBV7-2,-,TRBJ2-1,few,TGTGCCAGCAGCCCCCGACAGGTTTACAATGAGCAGTTCTTC,CASSPRQVYNEQFF
TRBV4-1,-,TRBJ2-3,-,TGCGCCAGCAGCCAAGATGCACGTGATACGCAGTATTTT,CASSQDARDTQYF
TRBV3-1,TRBD1,TRBJ2-7,-,TGTGCCAGCAGCCTATGGGGACAGCTCACCAACACTGGGAACGAGCAGTACTTC,CASSLWGQLTNTGNEQYF
TRBV6-2/TRBV6-3,-,TRBJ1-1,-,TGTGCCAGCAACCACCGGGACACCCGAATGAACACTGAAGCTTTCTTT,CASNHRDTRMNTEAFF
TRBV2,TRBD1,TRBJ1-5,-,TGTGCCAGCAGTTCTCTGACAGGGGCAGGGCAGCCCCAGCATTTT,CASSSLTGAGQPQHF
TRBV6-1,TRBD1,TRBJ2-5,-,TGTGCCAGCAGCCCCGGGACAGGGTCGAAGACCCAGTACTTC,CASSPGTGSKTQYF
TRBV6-2/TRBV6-3,-,TRBJ1-1,-,TGTGCCAGCGTTAGGCGGGGGGCGAACACTGAAGCTTTCTTT,CASVRRGANTEAFF
TRBV10-3,-,TRBJ1-2,-,TGTGCCATCAGTCCAGACCCCGGGACGGGCTATGGCTACACCTTC,CAISPDPGTGYGYTF
TRBV7-2,TRBD2,TRBJ2-2,-,TGTGCCAGCAGCCTAAGGACTAGCGGTCCCACCGGGGAGCTGTTTTTT,CASSLRTSGPTGELFF
TRBV29-1,TRBD1,TRBJ1-2,few,TGCAGCGTAGACAGGGAAGTGGACTATGGCTACACCTTC,CSVDREVDYGYTF
TRBV2,-,TRBJ1-6,-,TGTGCCAGCAGCCCTGAACCGGGACCCCATAATTCACCCCTCCACTTT,CASSPEPGPHNSPLHF
TRBV4-1,TRBD1,TRBJ2-7,-,TGCGCCAGCAGCCAAGGATGGCTTGGACAGGGCCCCTACGAGCAGTACTTC,CASSQGWLGQGPYEQYF
TRBV20-1,TRBD2,TRBJ2-3,-,TGCAGTGCTTACCGACTAGCGGAGTTGGATACGCAGTATTTT,CSAYRLAELDTQYF
TRBV9,TRBD2,TRBJ2-3,-,TGTGCCAGCAGCCCCATTAGCGGGGGGTACACAGATACGCAGTATTTT,CASSPISGGYTDTQYF
TRBV29-1,-,TRBJ1-5,-,TGCAGCGTGGCGTCAGGTAGCAATCAGCCCCAGCATTTT,CSVASGSNQPQHF
TRBV29-1,-,TRBJ2-1,-,TGCAGCGTTGATCGAGGAGGGGAGGAAGAGCAGTTCTTC,CSVDRGGEEEQFF
TRBV2,-,TRBJ2-7,-,TGTGCCGGCAGTTCTCGGGCGTTCTACGAGCAGTACTTC,CAGSSRAFYEQYF